These 13 T cell receptor beta chains share one sample of origin, sequenced in a study of cytomegalovirus exposure and HLA in healthy donors. Primers: 60 Vbeta forward and 13 Jbeta reverse. The protocol was immunoSEQ multiplex PCR, while the TCRdb copy is restricted to in-frame clones and leaves out a portion. The sample includes about 140,000 clones, roughly 75% of them seen just once. Sequencing was carried out using PBMCs. The receptors shown here come from a man between 40 and 49 years old in good health and CMV-seronegative.

V usage is TRBV4-1 and J usage is TRBJ2-7; 11 bases align to TRBD2. V lost 4 bases and J lost 2; bases outside the gene matches: 7. This CDR3 region has 16 residues. In germline, CDR1 is MGHRA, CDR2 YSYEKL. The CDR3 loop is CASSPTASGGTYEQYF. As DNA, the CDR3 is TGCGCCAGCAGCCCCACAGCTAGCGGGGGGACCTACGAGCAGTACTTC.

The CDR3 DNA reads TGTGCCAGCAGTTGTTTTCGGGGAGACACTGAAGCTTTCTTT. Encoded protein: CASSCFRGDTEAFF. V usage is TRBV28 and J usage is TRBJ1-1; D remains ambiguous. Trimming pared 4 bases from V and 3 bases from J, leaving 12 bases between. The CDR3 spans 14 residues. Germline CDR1 reads MDHEN; CDR2 reads SYDVKM.

The rearrangement uses TRBV7-9 and TRBJ1-2; no definite D call. Trimming took 8 bases from V and 8 from J, leaving 24 bases between them. Germline V lookup: CDR1 SEHNR, CDR2 FQNEAQ (reference sequence). The CDR3 covers 15 residues. The CDR3 nucleotides read TGTGCCAGCGACACGCCCCAGGCAGGAGGTCGAGGCTACACCTTC. It specifies CASDTPQAGGRGYTF.

The chain carries TRBV5-1 and TRBJ2-1, with 8 positions matching TRBD1. The CDR3 is made up of 19 amino acids. Germline V gene sequence: CDR1 SGHRS, CDR2 YFSETQ. V shed 0 bases and J 1 base; nucleotides not matched to a gene: 12. The CDR3, as DNA: TGCGCCAGCAGCTTGGGGTCAGGGGGCAGTCTAAGGTCCTACAATGAGCAGTTCTTC. This gives the protein CASSLGSGGSLRSYNEQFF. Looking up the rest from reference TRBV5-1 and TRBJ2-1 gives the full variable domain: KAGVTQTPRYLIKTRGQQVTLSCSPISGHRSVSWYQQTPGQGLQFLFEYFSETQRNKGNFPGRFSGRQFSNSRSEMNVSTLELGDSALYLCASSLGSGGSLRSYNEQFFGPGTRLTVL.

The V gene is TRBV5-1, the J gene TRBJ2-5; D is unclear. The CDR3 is made up of 15 amino acids. With 0 bases removed from V and 9 bases from J, the gap between germline ends came to 18 bases. The V gene's germline CDR1 is SGHRS and CDR2 YFSETQ. CDR3 nucleotides: TGCGCCAGCAGCTTGGAAGCCCCCCCACAAGGAGCCCAGTACTTC. Amino acid sequence: CASSLEAPPQGAQYF.

The rearrangement uses TRBV15 and TRBJ1-2; maybe TRBD1 (6 bases). Trimming removed 0 bases at V and 2 bases at J, with 10 bases between. The CDR3 is made up of 15 amino acids. Germline assignment: CDR1 LNHNV and CDR2 YYDKDF (reference sequence). CDR3 residues: CATSRDLGQNYGYTF. Written as DNA, the CDR3 is TGTGCCACCAGCAGAGATCTGGGACAAAACTATGGCTACACCTTC.

This clone was seen just once. The chain has TRBV18 and TRBJ1-5, with D unresolved. CDR1 KGHSH and CDR2 LQKENI come from the germline V gene. V shed 4 bases and J shed 5 bases, with 6 bases lying between them. This CDR3 comprises 12 residues. CDR3 sequence reads: CASSRDDQPQHF. The CDR3 DNA sequence: TGTGCCAGCTCACGAGATGATCAGCCCCAGCATTTT.

The J gene is TRBJ2-5, the V gene TRBV5-1, with TRBD2 matching 8 bases. The DNA matches TRBJ2-7 better at its end, which makes the J call doubtful. Germline V gene data show CDR1 as SGHRS and CDR2 as YFSETQ. The CDR3 contains 15 residues. The CDR3 coding sequence is TGCGCCAGCAGCTTGAACGGGGGGGACTCCTACGAGCAGTACTTC. It yields the protein CASSLNGGDSYEQYF.

As concerns this clone: The junction does not match germline at one end; this may be a read error. V usage is TRBV7-9 and J usage is TRBJ2-7; tentative D call: TRBD2 (7 bases). Germline CDR1 reads SEHNR; CDR2 reads FQNEAQ (reference sequence). The CDR3 spans 17 residues. The CDR3, as DNA: TGTTCCAGCAGCTTAGCAGGGGAGGGACTTCTCCTCTACGAGCAGTACTTC. It is translated as CSSSLAGEGLLLYEQYF.

This chain links TRBV7-9 with TRBJ1-2; no definite D call. Looked up from germline, CDR1 is SEHNR and CDR2 is FQNEAQ (reference sequence). Trimming took off 5 bases at V and 7 bases at J, with 14 bases between the two ends. The CDR3 spans 13 residues. In DNA form, the CDR3 reads TGTGCCAGCAGCCTGCCCCAGCGAAGTGGCTACACCTTC. Protein: CASSLPQRSGYTF.

The chain uses TRBV5-1 and TRBJ2-1; tentatively, D is TRBD1 (5 bases). The CDR3 is made up of 11 amino acids. V lost 5 bases and J 13 bases, leaving 13 bases between the germline ends. CDR1 is SGHRS, CDR2 YFSETQ, per germline. The CDR3 is CASSYDRRQFF. DNA of the CDR3: TGCGCCAGCAGTTACGACAGACGTCAGTTCTTC. Supplemented by reference TRBV5-1 and TRBJ2-1, the full variable domain reads KAGVTQTPRYLIKTRGQQVTLSCSPISGHRSVSWYQQTPGQGLQFLFEYFSETQRNKGNFPGRFSGRQFSNSRSEMNVSTLELGDSALYLCASSYDRRQFFGPGTRLTVL.

This clone was found a few times. CDR3 DNA: TGTGCCAGCAGCTTGGTACGGGATCGGAACACTGAAGCTTTCTTT. Translation: CASSLVRDRNTEAFF. This chain joins TRBV5-6 and TRBJ1-1, with unresolved D. Trimming removed 0 bases from V and 1 base from J, with 10 bases in between. The CDR3 loop spans 15 amino acids. Germline assignment: CDR1 SGHDT and CDR2 YYEEEE.

This clone came up once. The chain links TRBV27 to TRBJ2-2; weak D call: TRBD2 (7 bases). From germline, CDR1 is MNHEY and CDR2 SMNVEV (reference sequence). Deletions cut 5 bases from V and 2 bases from J, with 24 bases between. The CDR3 is made up of 19 amino acids. CDR3 DNA sequence: TGTGCCAGCAGTCCTTCTATCGGGGGGTGGGGGCGAAACACCGGGGAGCTGTTTTTT. This codes for CASSPSIGGWGRNTGELFF.